The present entry profiles one TCR beta chain with its context. Its antigen is not identified. These data originate in a study of T cell responses to AZD1222 COVID-19 vaccine. Study conclusions and caveats: Among vaccine-associated CD4 TCRs, coverage spanned spike, with dominance at 160-218 and 743-854. White British ancestry dominated among donors, who included more females, and clonal diversity was possibly underestimated. Repertoire sampling was restricted to post-peak T cell response timepoints. Reportedly, close to half of spike-specific TCRs are directed against unmutated variant regions.

V gave up 4 bases and J gave up 0 bases, with 4 bases separating them. Germline CDR1 is MNHEY and CDR2 is SVGAGI. The CDR3 covers 13 residues. Using immunoSEQ multiplex PCR, the repertoire was profiled, and TCRdb retains in-frame clones only, with some absent. Of 150,000 to 200,000 clones in the sample, around nine tenths are singletons; the top ten hold roughly 5.5%. Sequencing used peripheral blood, obtained on day 0 of AZD1222 vaccination. The TCR comes from an adult in good health. The V and J genes are TRBV6-5 and TRBJ1-3, with D unclear. CDR3 region: CASSSNSGNTIYF. The CDR3 bases are TGTGCCAGCAGTTCTAACTCTGGAAACACCATATATTTT.